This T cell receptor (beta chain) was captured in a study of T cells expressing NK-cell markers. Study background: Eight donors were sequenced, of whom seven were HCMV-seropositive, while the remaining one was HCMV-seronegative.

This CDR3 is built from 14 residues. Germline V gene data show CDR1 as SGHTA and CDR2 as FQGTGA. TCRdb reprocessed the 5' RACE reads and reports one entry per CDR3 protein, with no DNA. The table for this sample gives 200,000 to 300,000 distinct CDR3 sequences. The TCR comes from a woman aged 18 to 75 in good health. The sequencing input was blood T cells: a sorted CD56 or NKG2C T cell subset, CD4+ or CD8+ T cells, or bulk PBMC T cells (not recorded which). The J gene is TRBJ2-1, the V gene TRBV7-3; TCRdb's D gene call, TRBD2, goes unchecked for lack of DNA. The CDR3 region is CASSPRREGNEQFF.